This T cell receptor (beta chain) was sequenced during a study of CD4 T cells in lung cancer (dated by TCRdb to about 2019). Describing the broader study: In the study, blood T cells from NSCLC patients were screened for responses to candidate mutation-encoded neoepitopes, and neoantigen-specific CD4+ T-cell clones and TCRs were isolated. The resected patients had lung adenocarcinoma or squamous cell carcinoma, were aged 60 to 69 at blood donation, and mostly were former smokers. Treatments the patients had received before donating blood included platinum chemotherapy, and some of the patients were given nivolumab or pembrolizumab. The frequency of neoantigen-specific clonotypes in tumor resections, non-adjacent lung and cultured T-cell products was tracked by TCRB deep sequencing. Several patients undergoing curative-intent resections for stage I-III non-small cell lung cancer provided the tumor and non-adjacent lung tissue. Results the study describes overall, beyond this receptor: Some blood-derived responses might reflect in vitro priming of naive T cells or cross-reactivity rather than memory responses to the cancer.

The protocol used for the library was the immunoSEQ multiplex PCR assay. Qiagen DNeasy or QIAamp micro DNA kits were used to isolate DNA, and the Adaptive Biotechnology human TCRB sequencing kit was used to sequence TCRB. An Illumina MiSeq was used to sequence the TCRB libraries. The authors' pipeline ran thus. The kit provider's software was used to analyze TCRB sequence data, and Fisher's exact test was applied to assess tumor enrichment of clonotype templates. This is the immuneACCESS table as TCRdb keeps it, with only in-frame sequences that have V and J called. A part of the clones is gone; compared with another copy, unresolved V genes explain less than half, and the rest is unexplained. V, J and clone size are taken as reported in that table, and D and trimming were inferred from the DNA itself. The sample records about 4,800 clones, roughly 74% of which are singletons. The ten largest clonotypes hold 16% of the sample.

A remark on this clone: No cognate antigen has been identified for it. Base quality data are lacking; no much larger clone is found one base away.

The CDR3, cysteine through phenylalanine, is 14 amino acids long. This entry keeps only the CDR3 DNA: 42 bases, framed from base 1. CDR1 and CDR2 are read off the germline V gene as MNHEY and SVGAGI. V and J are trimmed by 6 bases and 3 bases, and the gene matches miss 4 bases of the junction. This sequence uses TRBV6-5 and TRBJ2-3; TRBD2 fits 9 bases in the junction. This clonotype was sampled from a man in his fifties or sixties with non-small cell lung cancer. Sequencing was done on a sample of lung tumor tissue. The CDR3 reads as follows: CASRREGPTDTQYF. The sequenced DNA: TGTGCCAGCAGGCGGGAGGGCCCTACAGATACGCAGTATTTT.